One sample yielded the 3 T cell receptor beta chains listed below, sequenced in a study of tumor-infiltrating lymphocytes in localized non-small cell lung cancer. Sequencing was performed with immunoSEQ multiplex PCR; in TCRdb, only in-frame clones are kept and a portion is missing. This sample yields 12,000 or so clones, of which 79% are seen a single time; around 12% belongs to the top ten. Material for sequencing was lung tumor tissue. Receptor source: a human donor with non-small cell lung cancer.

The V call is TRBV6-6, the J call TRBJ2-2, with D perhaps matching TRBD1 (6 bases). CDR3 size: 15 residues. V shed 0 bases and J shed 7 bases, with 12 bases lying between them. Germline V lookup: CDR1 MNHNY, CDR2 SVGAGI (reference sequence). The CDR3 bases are TGTGCCAGCAGTTACTCGGCGCAGGGGCACGGGGAGCTGTTTTTT. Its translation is CASSYSAQGHGELFF.

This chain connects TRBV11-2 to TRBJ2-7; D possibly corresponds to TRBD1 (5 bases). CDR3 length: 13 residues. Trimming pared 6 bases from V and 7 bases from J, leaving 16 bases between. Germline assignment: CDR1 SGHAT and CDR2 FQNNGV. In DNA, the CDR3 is TGTGCCAGCAGTTCCTACACGGCAGGGGAGCAGTACTTC. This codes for CASSSYTAGEQYF.

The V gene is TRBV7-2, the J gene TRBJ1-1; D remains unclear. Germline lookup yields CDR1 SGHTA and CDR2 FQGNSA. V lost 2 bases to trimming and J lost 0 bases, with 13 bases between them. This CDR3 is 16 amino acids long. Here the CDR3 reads CASSLYRIGVNTEAFF. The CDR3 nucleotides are TGTGCCAGCAGCTTATATCGGATCGGGGTGAACACTGAAGCTTTCTTT.